Each of the 3 T cell receptor beta chains below was sequenced from the same sample in a study of cytomegalovirus exposure and HLA in healthy donors. Both 60 Vbeta primers and 13 Jbeta primers went into the PCR. Using immunoSEQ multiplex PCR, the repertoire was profiled, and TCRdb retains in-frame clones only, with some absent. The sample lists 150,000 to 200,000 clones; around 81% were seen once. The sample taken for sequencing was PBMCs. These receptors came from a woman under 30 in good health and CMV-seropositive.

The chain is built from TRBV29-1 and TRBJ2-5; D might be TRBD2 (6 bases). The CDR3 has 13 residues. The V gene's germline CDR1 is SQVTM and CDR2 ANQGSEA. V gave up 2 bases and J gave up 4 bases, with 11 bases separating them. The CDR3 DNA follows: TGCAGCGTTGAATCCCAAGCGGGAGAGACCCAGTACTTC. Translating gives CSVESQAGETQYF. The variable domain in full, completed from reference TRBV29-1 and TRBJ2-5, reads SAVISQKPSRDICQRGTSLTIQCQVDSQVTMMFWYRQQPGQSLTLIATANQGSEATYESGFVIDKFPISRPNLTFSTLTVSNMSPEDSSIYLCSVESQAGETQYFGPGTRLLVL.

V usage is TRBV11-3 and J usage is TRBJ2-5; tentative D call: TRBD2 (6 bases). The germline V gene has CDR1 SGHNT and CDR2 YENEEA. Trimming removed 3 bases from V and 5 bases from J, with 13 bases in between. This CDR3 is 14 amino acids long. The CDR3 DNA reads as TGTGCCAGCAGCTTCGGGGGTAGAGGGGAGACCCAGTACTTC. As protein: CASSFGGRGETQYF.

A single count supports this clone. This rearrangement joins TRBV7-9 to TRBJ2-1; 7 positions agree with TRBD2. Trimming at V came to 8 bases and at J to 1 base, leaving 11 bases not matched to a gene. From germline, CDR1 is SEHNR and CDR2 FQNEAQ (reference sequence). This CDR3 spans 16 amino acids. The CDR3: CASGASLRGSYNEQFF. CDR3 coding DNA: TGTGCCAGCGGGGCTTCTTTGCGGGGGTCCTACAATGAGCAGTTCTTC. Together with reference TRBV7-9 and TRBJ2-1, the CDR3 gives the full variable domain: DTGVSQNPRHKITKRGQNVTFRCDPISEHNRLYWYRQTLGQGPEFLTYFQNEAQLEKSRLLSDRFSAERPKGSFSTLEIQRTEQGDSAMYLCASGASLRGSYNEQFFGPGTRLTVL.